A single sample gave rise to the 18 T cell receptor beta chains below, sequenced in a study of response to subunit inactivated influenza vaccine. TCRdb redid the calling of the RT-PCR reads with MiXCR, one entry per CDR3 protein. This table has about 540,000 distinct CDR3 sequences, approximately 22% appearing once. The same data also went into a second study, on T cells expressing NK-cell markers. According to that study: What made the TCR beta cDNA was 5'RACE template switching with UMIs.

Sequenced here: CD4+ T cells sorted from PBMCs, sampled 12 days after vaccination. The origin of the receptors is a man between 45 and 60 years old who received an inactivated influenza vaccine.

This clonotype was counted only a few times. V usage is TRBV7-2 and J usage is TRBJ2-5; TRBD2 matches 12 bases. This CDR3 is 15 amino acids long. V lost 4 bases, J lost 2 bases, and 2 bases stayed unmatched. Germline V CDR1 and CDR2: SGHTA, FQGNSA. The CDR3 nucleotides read TGTGCCAGCAGCTGGACTAGCGGGGATCAAGAGACCCAGTACTTC. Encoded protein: CASSWTSGDQETQYF.

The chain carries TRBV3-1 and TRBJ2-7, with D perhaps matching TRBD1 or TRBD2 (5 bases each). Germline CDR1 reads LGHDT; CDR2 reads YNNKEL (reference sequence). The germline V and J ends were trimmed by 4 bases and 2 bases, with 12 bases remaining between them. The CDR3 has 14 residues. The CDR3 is CASSLAQGAYEQYF. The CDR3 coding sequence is TGTGCCAGCAGCCTTGCGCAGGGAGCCTACGAGCAGTACTTC.

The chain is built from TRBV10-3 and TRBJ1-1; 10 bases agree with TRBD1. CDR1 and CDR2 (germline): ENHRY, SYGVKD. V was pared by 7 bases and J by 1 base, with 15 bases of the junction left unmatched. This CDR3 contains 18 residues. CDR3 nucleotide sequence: TGTGCCATCACACATCATCCGGGACAGGGGTTATCGAACACTGAAGCTTTCTTT. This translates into CAITHHPGQGLSNTEAFF.

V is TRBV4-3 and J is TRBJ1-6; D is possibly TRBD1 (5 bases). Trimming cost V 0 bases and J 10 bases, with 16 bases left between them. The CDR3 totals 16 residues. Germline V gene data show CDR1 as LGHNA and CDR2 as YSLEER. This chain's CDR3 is CASSQDPRRGYSPLHF. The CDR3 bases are TGCGCCAGCAGCCAAGATCCTAGGCGGGGGTACTCACCCCTCCACTTT.

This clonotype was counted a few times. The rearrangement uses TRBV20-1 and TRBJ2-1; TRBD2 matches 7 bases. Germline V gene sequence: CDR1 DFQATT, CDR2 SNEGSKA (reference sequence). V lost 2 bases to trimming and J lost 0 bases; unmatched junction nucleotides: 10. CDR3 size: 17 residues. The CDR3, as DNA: TGCAGTGCTAGACCACTAGCGCGAGACCGCTCCTACAATGAGCAGTTCTTC. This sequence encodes CSARPLARDRSYNEQFF.

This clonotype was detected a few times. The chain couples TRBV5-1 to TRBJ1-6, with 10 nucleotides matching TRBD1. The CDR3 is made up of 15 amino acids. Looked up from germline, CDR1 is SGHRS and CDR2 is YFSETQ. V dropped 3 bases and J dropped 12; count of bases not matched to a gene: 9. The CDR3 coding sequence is TGCGCCAGCAGCTCGGACAGGGGGGCTACAGTACCCCTCCACTTT. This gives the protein CASSSDRGATVPLHF.

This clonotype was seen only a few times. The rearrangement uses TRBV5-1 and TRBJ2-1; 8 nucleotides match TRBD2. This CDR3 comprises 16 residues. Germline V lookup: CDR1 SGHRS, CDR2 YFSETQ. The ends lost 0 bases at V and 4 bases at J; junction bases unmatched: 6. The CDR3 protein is CASSLVVASGYNEQFF. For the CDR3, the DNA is TGCGCCAGCAGCTTGGTGGTGGCTAGCGGGTACAATGAGCAGTTCTTC. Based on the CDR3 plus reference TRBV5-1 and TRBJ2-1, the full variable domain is KAGVTQTPRYLIKTRGQQVTLSCSPISGHRSVSWYQQTPGQGLQFLFEYFSETQRNKGNFPGRFSGRQFSNSRSEMNVSTLELGDSALYLCASSLVVASGYNEQFFGPGTRLTVL.

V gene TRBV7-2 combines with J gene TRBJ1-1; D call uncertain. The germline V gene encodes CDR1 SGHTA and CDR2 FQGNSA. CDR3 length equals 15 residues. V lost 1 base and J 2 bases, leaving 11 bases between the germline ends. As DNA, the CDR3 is TGTGCCAGCAGCTTAGGCGAGACACCTAACACTGAAGCTTTCTTT. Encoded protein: CASSLGETPNTEAFF.

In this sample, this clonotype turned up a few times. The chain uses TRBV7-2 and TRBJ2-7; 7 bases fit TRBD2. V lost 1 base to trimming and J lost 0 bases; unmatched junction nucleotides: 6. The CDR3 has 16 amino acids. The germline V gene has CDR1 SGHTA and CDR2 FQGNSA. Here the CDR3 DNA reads TGTGCCAGCAGCTTAGTGGGACTATCGAGCTCCTACGAGCAGTACTTC. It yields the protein CASSLVGLSSSYEQYF.

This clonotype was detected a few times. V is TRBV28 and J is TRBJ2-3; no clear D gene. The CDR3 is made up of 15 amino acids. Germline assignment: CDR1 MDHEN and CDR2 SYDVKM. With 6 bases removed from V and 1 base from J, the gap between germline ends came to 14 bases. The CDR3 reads CASRRGSLGTDTQYF. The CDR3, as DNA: TGTGCCAGCAGACGCGGTTCTCTAGGCACAGATACGCAGTATTTT.

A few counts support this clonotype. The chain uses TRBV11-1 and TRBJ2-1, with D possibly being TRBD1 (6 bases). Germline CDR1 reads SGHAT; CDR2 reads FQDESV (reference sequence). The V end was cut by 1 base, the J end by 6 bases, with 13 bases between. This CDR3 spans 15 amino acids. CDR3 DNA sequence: TGTGCCAGCAGCTTAGAGGGCAGGGGAAGCAATGAGCAGTTCTTC. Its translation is CASSLEGRGSNEQFF.

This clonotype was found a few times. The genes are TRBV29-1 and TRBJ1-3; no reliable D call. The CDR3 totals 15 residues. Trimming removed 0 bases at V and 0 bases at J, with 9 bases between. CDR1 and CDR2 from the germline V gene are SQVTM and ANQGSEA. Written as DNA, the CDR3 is TGCAGCGTTGAAGATCGAGTCCTCTCTGGAAACACCATATATTTT. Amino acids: CSVEDRVLSGNTIYF.

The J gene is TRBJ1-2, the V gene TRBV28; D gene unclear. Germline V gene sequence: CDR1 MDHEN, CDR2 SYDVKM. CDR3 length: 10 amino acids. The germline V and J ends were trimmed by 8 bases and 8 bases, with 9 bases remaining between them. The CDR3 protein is CASWEGGYTF. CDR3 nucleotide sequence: TGTGCCAGCTGGGAGGGCGGCTACACCTTC.

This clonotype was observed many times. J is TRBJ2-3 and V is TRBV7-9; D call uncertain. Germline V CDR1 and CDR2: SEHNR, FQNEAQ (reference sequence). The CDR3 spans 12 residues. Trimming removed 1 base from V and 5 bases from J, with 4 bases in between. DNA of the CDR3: TGTGCCAGCAGCTTAGTGATAGATACGCAGTATTTT. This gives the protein CASSLVIDTQYF.

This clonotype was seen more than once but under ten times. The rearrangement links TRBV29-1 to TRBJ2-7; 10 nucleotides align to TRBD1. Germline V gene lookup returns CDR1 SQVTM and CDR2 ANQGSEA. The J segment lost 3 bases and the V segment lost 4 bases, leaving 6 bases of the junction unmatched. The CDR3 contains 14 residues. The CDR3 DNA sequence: TGCAGCGTTGTGAGGGACAGGGGCAACTACGAGCAGTACTTC. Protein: CSVVRDRGNYEQYF.

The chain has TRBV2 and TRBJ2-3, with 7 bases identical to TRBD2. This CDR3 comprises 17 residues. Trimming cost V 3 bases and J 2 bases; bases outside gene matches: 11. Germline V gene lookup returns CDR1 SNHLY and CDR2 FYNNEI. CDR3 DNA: TGTGCCAGCAGTGATACCGTAGCGGGCCGCGCCACAGATACGCAGTATTTT. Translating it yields CASSDTVAGRATDTQYF.

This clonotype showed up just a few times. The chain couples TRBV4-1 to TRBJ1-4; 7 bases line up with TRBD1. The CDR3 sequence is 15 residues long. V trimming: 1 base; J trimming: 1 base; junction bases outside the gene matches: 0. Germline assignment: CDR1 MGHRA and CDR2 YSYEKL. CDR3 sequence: CASSQGQGTNEKLFF. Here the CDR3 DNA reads TGCGCCAGCAGCCAAGGACAGGGAACTAATGAAAAACTGTTTTTT.

CDR3 nucleotide sequence: TGTGCCAGCAGCGCGGGGAATGAAGCTTTCTTT. Translated, it gives CASSAGNEAFF. The chain combines TRBV9 with TRBJ1-1; D is unclear. In germline, CDR1 is SGDLS, CDR2 YYNGEE. Between the trimmed V and J ends, which lost 3 bases and 7 bases, there was a span of 7 bases. The CDR3 is made up of 11 amino acids.